What follows describes a single TCR beta chain. Its antigen is still unknown. This CDR3 contains 16 residues. The V and J ends lost 1 base and 2 bases, in that order; junction bases with no gene match: 5. The V gene's germline CDR1 is SGHVS and CDR2 FQNEAQ. Sequenced by immunoSEQ multiplex PCR; TCRdb stores in-frame clones only, minus some. The sample has fewer than 1 million clones; 90% to 98% are singletons. This record comes from a study of shared clonotypes between healthy human individuals. Study summary: The cohort comprised two women and a few men. Their ages spanned 18 to 49 years. Study results and caveats: Larger estimated richness was generally recorded for naive subsets relative to memory subsets.

CD45RO-negative, CCR7-positively selected cells formed the naive CD8 fraction, excluding terminally differentiated effector memory CD45RA+ cells. This chain links TRBV7-8 with TRBJ2-3; TRBD1 matches 8 bases. This TCR derives from a man aged 30 to 39 in good health. Sequencing was performed on naive CD8+ T cells sorted from blood. CDR3 residues: CASSLGDRGLTDTQYF. The CDR3 DNA follows: TGTGCCAGCAGCTTAGGAGACAGGGGACTCACAGATACGCAGTATTTT.